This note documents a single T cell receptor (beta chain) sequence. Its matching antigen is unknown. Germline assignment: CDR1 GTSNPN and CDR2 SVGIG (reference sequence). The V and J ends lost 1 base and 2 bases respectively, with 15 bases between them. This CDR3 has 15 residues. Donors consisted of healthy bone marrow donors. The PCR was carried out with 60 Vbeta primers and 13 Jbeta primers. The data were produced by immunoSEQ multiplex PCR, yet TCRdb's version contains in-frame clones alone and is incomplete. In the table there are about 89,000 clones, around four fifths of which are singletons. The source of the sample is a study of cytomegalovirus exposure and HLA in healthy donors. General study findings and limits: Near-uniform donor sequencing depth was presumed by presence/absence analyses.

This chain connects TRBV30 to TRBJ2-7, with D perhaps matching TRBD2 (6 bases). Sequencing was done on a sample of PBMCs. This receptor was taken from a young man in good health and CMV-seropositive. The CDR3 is CAWSATGGIPYEQYF. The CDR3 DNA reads TGTGCCTGGAGTGCGACTGGAGGGATCCCCTACGAGCAGTACTTC.